This T cell receptor (beta chain) was observed in a study of blood T cell repertoires in COVID-19 (TCRdb year 2020). Some background on the complete study: Samples covering the acute and convalescent phases of COVID-19 were provided by collaborators in the United States, Italy and Spain. A freely available public database, intended as a resource for researchers studying the immune response to SARS-CoV-2, is where the repertoires were released. Where available, HLA class I and class II types were taken from metadata supplied by the sample provider and were not determined by assay-based typing. Samples came from the ongoing ImmuneRACE study (first 160 participants) plus 1,254 subjects from 6 global collaborators. A de-identified subject ID, COVID-19 status, age in years and sex were almost always included in the sample metadata. The dataset comprised deeply sampled blood TCRbeta repertoires from subjects exposed to, actively infected with, or recovered from COVID-19. The material from the prospective study consisted of cDNA or gDNA derived from T cells, B-cell-depleted T cells, or PBMCs.

CDR1 is given as MNHEY and CDR2 as SVGEGT, both from the germline V gene. The CDR3 numbers 19 residues from cysteine through phenylalanine. Only the CDR3 region is kept as DNA, spanning 57 bases read in frame from base 1. The germline V and J ends show losses of 4 bases and 4 bases respectively, and no gene match explains 18 bases of the junction. The collaborating institutions used their own protocols to collect whole blood in K2EDTA tubes. For TCRbeta analysis, collaborators shipped samples as frozen whole blood, isolated PBMCs, or DNA extracted from either of those sample types. TCRbeta CDR3 regions were amplified from genomic DNA by means of the immunoSEQ Assay, a bias-controlled multiplex PCR. Regarding the original processing steps: Within the assay, amplification of reference gene primers was used to estimate how many nucleated cells each sample contained. To quantify the absolute abundance of each unique TCRbeta CDR3 rearrangement, sequence reads were collapsed and filtered. For each sample, productive Simpson clonality was calculated as the square root of Simpson's diversity index across productive rearrangements. Not all clones reach the TCRdb copy of this immuneACCESS table, which keeps in-frame sequences only. Checked studies attribute under half of the gap to unresolved V genes and leave the rest unexplained. V, J and clone size are those of that table, while D and trimming were read from the DNA. In this sample the table shows about 140,000 clones, 75% to 85% of which occur a single time. Jointly, the top ten make up more than 3.5% of the sample.

Study-wide findings and limitations: How much clinical and demographic metadata was included differed by source and by participant, and the metadata was provided uncurated.

A remark on this clone: The antigen it binds to is not known. Base-call qualities are not available, and no considerably larger clone is one nucleotide away.

The source material was peripheral blood. The source of this sequence is a woman older than 75 with active or convalescent COVID-19. The chain employs TRBV6-2 or TRBV6-3 and TRBJ1-5; TRBD1 lines up with 8 middle nucleotides. The nucleotides read TGTGCCAGCAGTTTTTCCTCCGGGACAGGTCTCAGGAGGAATCAGCCCCAGCATTTT. This translates into CASSFSSGTGLRRNQPQHF.